Listed here are 18 T cell receptor beta chains from one sample, sequenced in a study of response to subunit inactivated influenza vaccine. Using its own MiXCR run on the RT-PCR reads, TCRdb lists one record per CDR3 protein. The top ten hold 10% to 15% of the sample, which has 500,000 to 600,000 distinct CDR3 sequences, less than 8% seen once. Here the sequenced sample was PBMCs from blood, taken less than 25 months after vaccination. All receptors come from a man between 50 and 70 years old who received an inactivated influenza vaccine.

This clonotype was counted at least ten times. The J gene is TRBJ1-1, the V gene TRBV3-1; D gene uncertain. CDR1 and CDR2 (germline): LGHDT, YNNKEL (reference sequence). V shed 0 bases and J shed 4 bases, with 9 bases lying between them. CDR3 length equals 14 residues. This CDR3 reads CASSQDIGPTEAFF. The CDR3 DNA sequence: TGTGCCAGCAGCCAAGATATCGGCCCCACTGAAGCTTTCTTT. Based on the CDR3 plus reference TRBV3-1 and TRBJ1-1, the full variable domain is DTAVSQTPKYLVTQMGNDKSIKCEQNLGHDTMYWYKQDSKKFLKIMFSYNNKELIINETVPNRFSPKSPDKAHLNLHINSLELGDSAVYFCASSQDIGPTEAFFGQGTRLTVV.

The V gene is TRBV18, the J gene TRBJ2-2; 12 bases fit TRBD1. The CDR3 loop spans 14 amino acids. Germline CDR1 reads KGHSH; CDR2 reads LQKENI. Trimming cost V 8 bases and J 5 bases; bases outside gene matches: 3. CDR3 DNA: TGTGCCAGCCCGGGACAGGGGGCAACCGGGGAGCTGTTTTTT. Amino acid sequence: CASPGQGATGELFF.

The V gene is TRBV5-1, the J gene TRBJ2-5, with 7 positions matching TRBD1. Germline values: CDR1 SGHRS, CDR2 YFSETQ. CDR3 length equals 14 residues. V shed 6 bases, J shed 4 bases, and the junction held 9 bases outside the gene matches. The chain's CDR3 is CASTRWTGRETQYF. In nucleotides, the CDR3 is TGCGCCAGCACAAGATGGACAGGTCGAGAGACCCAGTACTTC.

Comments on this clonotype: The final CDR3 position lacks the conserved phenylalanine or tryptophan, pointing to a likely read error. The J gene is TRBJ2-7, the V gene TRBV29-1; 9 bases fit TRBD2. The germline V gene has CDR1 SQVTM and CDR2 ANQGSEA. The V segment lost 4 bases and the J segment 2 bases; nucleotides outside the gene matches: 6. This CDR3 comprises 14 residues. CDR3 residues: CSVVGLAGPYEQYL. CDR3 coding DNA: TGCAGCGTTGTCGGGCTAGCGGGACCCTACGAGCAGTACCTC.

This clonotype occurred many times. The chain is built from TRBV24-1 and TRBJ2-3, with D unclear. Trimming took off 5 bases at V and 1 base at J, with 9 bases between the two ends. This CDR3 region has 14 residues. Germline V lookup: CDR1 KGHDR, CDR2 SFDVKD. DNA for the CDR3: TGTGCCACCAGTGCCGGAGCAGGCACAGATACGCAGTATTTT. This codes for CATSAGAGTDTQYF.

This clonotype was found a few times. V is TRBV10-3 and J is TRBJ2-5; 9 nucleotides match TRBD1. The junction had 7 bases not matched to a gene; V was cut back by 6 bases and J by 5 bases. Germline CDR1 and CDR2: ENHRY and SYGVKD. The CDR3 is 14 amino acids. The CDR3 reads CAISETGGGETQYF. The DNA of the CDR3 is TGTGCCATCAGCGAAACAGGGGGCGGCGAGACCCAGTACTTC.

V is TRBV11-3 and J is TRBJ2-1, with 7 bases lining up with TRBD1. There are 15 residues in the CDR3. Germline V CDR1 and CDR2: SGHNT, YENEEA. Trimming at V came to 1 base and at J to 8 bases, leaving 8 bases not matched to a gene. CDR3 region: CASSLGADRRDEQFF. In DNA, the CDR3 is TGTGCCAGCAGCTTAGGAGCGGACAGGCGCGATGAGCAGTTCTTC. The full variable domain, its missing parts supplied by reference TRBV11-3 and TRBJ2-1, is EAGVVQSPRYKIIEKKQPVAFWCNPISGHNTLYWYLQNLGQGPELLIRYENEEAVDDSQLPKDRFSAERLKGVDSTLKIQPAELGDSAVYLCASSLGADRRDEQFFGPGTRLTVL.

A few counts support this clonotype. The chain employs TRBV27 and TRBJ1-2, with 7 nucleotides matching TRBD1. V lost 5 bases to trimming and J lost 4 bases; unmatched junction nucleotides: 4. CDR1 MNHEY and CDR2 SMNVEV come from the germline V gene (reference sequence). CDR3 size: 13 residues. DNA of the CDR3: TGTGCCAGCAGTCCAACAGGGGCCTATGGCTACACCTTC. As protein: CASSPTGAYGYTF.

The chain uses TRBV28 and TRBJ2-2; TRBD2 aligns across 9 bases. The junction had 11 bases not matched to a gene; V was cut back by 8 bases and J by 7 bases. In germline, CDR1 is MDHEN, CDR2 SYDVKM. The CDR3 runs 15 residues. Here the CDR3 DNA reads TGTGCCAGCCTAGCGGGACCCTTCGCCGGCGGGGAGCTGTTTTTT. Translating gives CASLAGPFAGGELFF.

This clonotype was picked up many times. The V call is TRBV5-1, the J call TRBJ2-2; 8 bases map to TRBD1. The CDR3 consists of 15 residues. The germline CDR1 and CDR2 sequences are SGHRS and YFSETQ. V lost 4 bases and J lost 3; bases outside the gene matches: 5. The CDR3 region is CASSRDRPDTGELFF. CDR3 nucleotide sequence: TGCGCCAGCAGCCGGGACAGGCCTGACACCGGGGAGCTGTTTTTT.

The chain uses TRBV14 and TRBJ1-2; no clear D gene. V was shortened by 0 bases and J by 9 bases, with 8 bases between the two germline ends. Germline V gene lookup returns CDR1 SGHDN and CDR2 FVKESK. The CDR3 length is 12 residues. DNA for the CDR3: TGTGCCAGCAGCCAAGATCGATGGAGCTACACCTTC. Residues: CASSQDRWSYTF.

The chain combines TRBV4-2 with TRBJ2-1; D might be TRBD2 (5 bases). The CDR3 loop spans 16 amino acids. Germline V gene lookup returns CDR1 LGHNA and CDR2 YNFKEQ. Trimming shortened V by 1 base and J by 1 base, and 11 bases separated the two germline ends. This chain's CDR3 is CASSQAMRASYNEQFF. As DNA, the CDR3 is TGTGCCAGCAGCCAAGCGATGAGGGCTTCCTACAATGAGCAGTTCTTC.

The chain links TRBV28 to TRBJ2-3; D is unclear. Germline CDR1 reads MDHEN; CDR2 reads SYDVKM. The CDR3 length is 17 residues. The ends were cut back, 3 bases at V and 2 bases at J, with 18 bases in the middle. The CDR3 bases are TGTGCCAGCAGTTTCATCGGGTGGGCTAGATACACAGATACGCAGTATTTT. Translating gives CASSFIGWARYTDTQYF.

This clonotype showed up just a few times. The CDR3 region is CSVWGRGETQYF. For the CDR3, the DNA is TGCAGCGTGTGGGGGCGCGGAGAGACCCAGTACTTC. V and J are TRBV29-1 and TRBJ2-5; tentative D call: TRBD1 (6 bases). This CDR3 has 12 residues. With 6 bases removed from V and 4 bases from J, the gap between germline ends came to 12 bases. Germline assignment: CDR1 SQVTM and CDR2 ANQGSEA.

This clonotype was seen more than once but under ten times. The V gene is TRBV24-1, the J gene TRBJ2-3, with a possible D match to TRBD1 (6 bases). In germline, CDR1 is KGHDR, CDR2 SFDVKD. With 5 bases removed from V and 1 base from J, the gap between germline ends came to 12 bases. The CDR3 loop spans 15 amino acids. CDR3 in amino acids: CATSVQGRRTDTQYF. The CDR3 bases are TGTGCCACCAGTGTCCAGGGGCGCCGCACAGATACGCAGTATTTT.

The sample holds a few counts of this clonotype. This rearrangement joins TRBV2 to TRBJ2-6; D is undetermined. The CDR3 spans 13 residues. Trimming took off 7 bases at V and 4 bases at J, with 8 bases between the two ends. Germline V gene lookup returns CDR1 SNHLY and CDR2 FYNNEI. CDR3 nucleotide sequence: TGTGCCAGCAAGTCACAGGGGGCCAACGTCCTGACTTTC. It specifies CASKSQGANVLTF.

This clonotype was picked up a small number of times. This chain links TRBV4-1 with TRBJ2-7; 9 nucleotides align to TRBD1. This CDR3 is built from 16 residues. V lost 0 bases to trimming and J lost 7 bases; unmatched junction nucleotides: 10. The germline V gene has CDR1 MGHRA and CDR2 YSYEKL. The CDR3, as DNA: TGCGCCAGCAGCCAAGATCGGTTTGGGGACAGGGAGGAGCAGTACTTC. Residues: CASSQDRFGDREEQYF.

The chain has TRBV6-5 and TRBJ1-6; the D gene is possibly TRBD1 (5 bases). The germline V gene has CDR1 MNHEY and CDR2 SVGAGI. The CDR3 totals 15 residues. The ends were cut back, 0 bases at V and 8 bases at J, with 11 bases in the middle. CDR3 DNA: TGTGCCAGCAGTTACTCTAGAGTAGGGGATTCACCCCTCCACTTT. Protein product: CASSYSRVGDSPLHF.